This T cell receptor beta chain stems from a study of CD8+CD57+ T cells in acquired aplastic anemia. Study overall: DNA from sorted CD4+ and CD8+ cells averaged 3.2 ug. Healthy donors yielded 8.5 million to 13 million CD4+ cell reads on average.

The V gene's germline CDR1 is MGHDK and CDR2 SYGVNS. This CDR3 is 15 amino acids long. V lost 4 bases to trimming and J lost 10 bases; unmatched junction nucleotides: 11. With respect to this clonotype: Its antigen remains unknown.

General study points: The CD8+ Simpson's diversity of patients and controls was not significantly different. Both patients and controls carried the same twenty-nine CD8+ CDR3 sequences.

Investigators profiled TCR beta VDJ and CDR3 from genomic DNA template. Each CDR3 protein is one row after TCRdb ran MiXCR on the reads. The table records approximately 200,000 distinct CDR3 sequences, less than 65% of them present only once. Material: sorted CD4+, CD8+, or CD8+CD57+ T cells (not recorded which) from PBMCs. The clonotype originates from a human donor in good health, serving as a control. The chain couples TRBV25-1 to TRBJ1-4; 8 bases line up with TRBD1. The CDR3 region is CASSVVGQGAGKLFF. CDR3 coding DNA: TGTGCCAGCAGTGTCGTGGGTCAGGGGGCCGGAAAACTGTTTTTT.